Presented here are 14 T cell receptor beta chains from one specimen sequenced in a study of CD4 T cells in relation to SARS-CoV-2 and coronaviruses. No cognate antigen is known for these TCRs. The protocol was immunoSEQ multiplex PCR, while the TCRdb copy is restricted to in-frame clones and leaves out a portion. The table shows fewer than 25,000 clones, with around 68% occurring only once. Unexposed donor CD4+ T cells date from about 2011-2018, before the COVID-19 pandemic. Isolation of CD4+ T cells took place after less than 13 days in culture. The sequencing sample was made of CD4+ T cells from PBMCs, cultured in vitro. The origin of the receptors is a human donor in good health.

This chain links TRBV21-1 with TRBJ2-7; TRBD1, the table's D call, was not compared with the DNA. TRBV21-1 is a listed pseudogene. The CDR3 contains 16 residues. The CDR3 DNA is TGTGCCAGCAGCAACCGAGGGGACAGGTGTTCCTACGAGCAGTACTTC. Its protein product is CASSNRGDRCSYEQYF.

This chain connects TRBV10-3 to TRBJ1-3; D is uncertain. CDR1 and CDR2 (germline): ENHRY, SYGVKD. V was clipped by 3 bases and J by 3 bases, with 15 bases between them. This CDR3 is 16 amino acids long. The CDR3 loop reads CAISDVGEGFGNTIYF. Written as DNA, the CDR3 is TGTGCCATCAGTGATGTTGGGGAGGGTTTTGGAAACACCATATATTTT.

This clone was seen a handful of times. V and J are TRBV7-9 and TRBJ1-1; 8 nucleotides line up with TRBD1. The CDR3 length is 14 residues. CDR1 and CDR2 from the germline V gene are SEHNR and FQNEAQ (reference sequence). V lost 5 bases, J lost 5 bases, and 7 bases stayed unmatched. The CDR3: CASSLTTGVTEAFF. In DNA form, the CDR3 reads TGTGCCAGCAGCCTTACGACAGGGGTTACTGAAGCTTTCTTT.

This chain's CDR3 is CASSVSQTVPGNTIYF. CDR3 DNA sequence: TGTGCCAGCAGCGTAAGTCAAACGGTGCCCGGAAACACCATATATTTT. The chain links TRBV9 to TRBJ1-3; D call uncertain. V dropped 1 base and J dropped 4 bases, with 15 bases sitting between them. The V gene's germline CDR1 is SGDLS and CDR2 YYNGEE. The CDR3 is 16 amino acids.

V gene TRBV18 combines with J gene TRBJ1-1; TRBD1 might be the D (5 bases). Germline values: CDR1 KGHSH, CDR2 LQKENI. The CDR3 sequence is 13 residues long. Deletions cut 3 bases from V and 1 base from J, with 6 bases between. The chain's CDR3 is CASSPGQNTEAFF. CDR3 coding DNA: TGTGCCAGCTCACCTGGACAGAACACTGAAGCTTTCTTT.

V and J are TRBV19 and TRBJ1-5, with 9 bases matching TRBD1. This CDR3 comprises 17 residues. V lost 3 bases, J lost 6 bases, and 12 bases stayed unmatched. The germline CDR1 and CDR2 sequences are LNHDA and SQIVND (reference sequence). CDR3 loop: CASSIQGQGWLGQPQHF. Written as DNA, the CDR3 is TGTGCCAGTAGTATTCAGGGACAGGGATGGCTCGGTCAGCCCCAGCATTTT.

Here the CDR3 DNA reads TGTGCCACCGCCGTCACCGGGACAGGGCTCTTGTCACCCCTCCACTTT. Its translation: CATAVTGTGLLSPLHF. This sequence joins TRBV19 and TRBJ1-6, with 9 bases matching TRBD1. With V trimmed by 10 bases and J by 10 bases, 17 bases remained unmatched. The V gene's germline CDR1 is LNHDA and CDR2 SQIVND (reference sequence). This CDR3 has 16 amino acids.

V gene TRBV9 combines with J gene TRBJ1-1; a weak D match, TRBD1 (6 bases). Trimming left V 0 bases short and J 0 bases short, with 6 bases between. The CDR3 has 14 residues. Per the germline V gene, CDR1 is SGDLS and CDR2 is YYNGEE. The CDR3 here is CASSVAGVNTEAFF. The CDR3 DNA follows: TGTGCCAGCAGCGTAGCAGGGGTGAACACTGAAGCTTTCTTT.

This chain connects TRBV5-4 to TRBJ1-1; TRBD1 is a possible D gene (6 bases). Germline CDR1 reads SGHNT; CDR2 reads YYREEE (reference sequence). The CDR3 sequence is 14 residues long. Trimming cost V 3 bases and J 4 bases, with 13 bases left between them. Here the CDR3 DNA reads TGTGCCAGCAGCTCGCAGGGGAAGGGCACTGAAGCTTTCTTT. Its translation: CASSSQGKGTEAFF.

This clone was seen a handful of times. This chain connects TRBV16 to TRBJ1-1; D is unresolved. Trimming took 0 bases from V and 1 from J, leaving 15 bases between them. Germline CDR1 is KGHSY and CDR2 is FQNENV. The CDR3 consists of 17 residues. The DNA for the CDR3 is TGTGCCAGCAGCCAATCCCACCCCCGGACGGCGAACACTGAAGCTTTCTTT. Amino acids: CASSQSHPRTANTEAFF.

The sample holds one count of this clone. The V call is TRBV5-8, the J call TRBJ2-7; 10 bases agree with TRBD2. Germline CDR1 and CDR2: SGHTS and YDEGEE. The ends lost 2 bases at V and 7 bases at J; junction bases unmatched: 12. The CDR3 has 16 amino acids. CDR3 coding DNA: TGTGCCAGCAGCTTCTCTGGTAGCGGGAGGAGAGGTGAGCAGTACTTC. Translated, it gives CASSFSGSGRRGEQYF.

The CDR3 DNA is TGTGCCAGCAGTGACCGGGCAGGAGATAACGTGAGAGCTTTCTTT. This sequence encodes CASSDRAGDNVRAFF. V usage is TRBV6-4 and J usage is TRBJ1-1; no clear D. V shed 2 bases and J shed 10 bases, with 20 bases lying between them. The CDR3 length is 15 residues. CDR1 is MRHNA, CDR2 SNTAGT, per germline.

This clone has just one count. The CDR3 here is CAISESTGQGGTEAFF. The CDR3 DNA is TGTGCCATCAGTGAGTCCACCGGACAGGGTGGAACTGAAGCTTTCTTT. This rearrangement joins TRBV10-3 to TRBJ1-1; 8 positions agree with TRBD1. Germline V CDR1 and CDR2: ENHRY, SYGVKD. Losses at the gene ends were 0 bases for V and 5 bases for J; bases not matched to a gene: 8. The CDR3 has 16 residues.

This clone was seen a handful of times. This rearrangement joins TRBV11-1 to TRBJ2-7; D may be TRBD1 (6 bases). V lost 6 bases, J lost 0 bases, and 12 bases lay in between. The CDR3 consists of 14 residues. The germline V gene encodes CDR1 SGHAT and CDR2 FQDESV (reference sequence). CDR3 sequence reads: CASRSPGASYEQYF. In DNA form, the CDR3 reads TGTGCCAGCAGATCTCCAGGGGCCTCCTACGAGCAGTACTTC.